This TCR beta chain was sequenced in a study of T cell repertoires in aging, cancer and after chemotherapy. Across the whole study: Healthy donor repertoires were recorded over several months to years and showed clear clonal overlap. Approximately 8 million TCR reads were in the whole dataset.

TRB rearrangements spanning V, D and J were amplified using mixed TRB-A/B primers. TCRdb ran MiXCR on the multiplex PCR reads and lists one entry per CDR3 protein. The data show 5,000 or so distinct CDR3 sequences, about 28% seen once. This clonotype ranks as medium-sized. Trimming removed 8 bases from V and 9 bases from J, with 11 bases in between. The CDR3 has 12 residues. TCR beta rearrangements were amplified from peripheral blood genomic DNA. This clonotype was obtained from a human donor in good health. The chain joins TRBV12-3 or TRBV12-4 to TRBJ1-6; no definite D call. Sequenced material: blood. DNA for the CDR3: TGTGCCAGCGGTTCCGTTCTTTCACCCCTCCACTTT. Its protein product is CASGSVLSPLHF.